The next 18 T cell receptor beta chains were all read from a single sample in a study of long-term antiretroviral therapy in people with HIV. At the survey level, the v3.0 immunoSEQ assay was run. Clones were read by immunoSEQ multiplex PCR, and TCRdb kept only the in-frame ones, dropping some. Of roughly 21,000 clones detected, around 79% appear once; the ten largest clones hold almost 9.5%. This specimen consisted of unsorted PBMCs, obtained 4.1 years after starting antiretroviral therapy. All receptors derive from a woman aged 40 to 50 with HIV.

The chain employs TRBV6-5 and TRBJ1-4; D gene unclear. Per the germline V gene, CDR1 is MNHEY and CDR2 is SVGAGI. The CDR3 is made up of 13 amino acids. V shed 5 bases and J shed 5 bases, with 9 bases lying between them. This CDR3 reads CASSARGNEKLFF. CDR3 DNA sequence: TGTGCCAGCAGTGCCAGAGGAAATGAAAAACTGTTTTTT.

This rearrangement joins TRBV6-6 to TRBJ2-7; D may be TRBD1 (6 bases). Germline CDR1 reads MNHNY; CDR2 reads SVGAGI (reference sequence). V dropped 4 bases and J dropped 1 base, with 17 bases sitting between them. This CDR3 is 16 amino acids long. This CDR3 reads CASSSPDSDLSYEQYF. In nucleotides, the CDR3 is TGTGCCAGCAGTTCCCCGGACAGCGATTTATCCTACGAGCAGTACTTC.

This rearrangement joins TRBV9 to TRBJ2-7; 8 bases align to TRBD1. Germline CDR1 SGDLS, CDR2 YYNGEE. With V trimmed by 4 bases and J by 4 bases, 13 bases remained unmatched. CDR3 length equals 16 residues. The CDR3 loop reads CASSPRADREGYEQYF. The CDR3 DNA reads as TGTGCCAGCAGCCCCCGTGCGGACAGGGAAGGTTACGAGCAGTACTTC.

The V call is TRBV5-1, the J call TRBJ2-5, with TRBD2 identical over 7 bases. J gave up 1 base and V 3 bases, and 6 bases lay outside the gene matches. The germline CDR1 and CDR2 sequences are SGHRS and YFSETQ. CDR3 length: 15 residues. For the CDR3, the DNA is TGCGCCAGCAGCTCGACCTCGGGGGGCCAAGAGACCCAGTACTTC. Translated, it gives CASSSTSGGQETQYF.

The J gene is TRBJ2-4, the V gene TRBV19, with D perhaps assigned TRBD1 or TRBD2 (5 bases each). The germline gives CDR1 LNHDA, CDR2 SQIVND (reference sequence). This CDR3 comprises 17 residues. The CDR3 loop reads CATSDEGRTLAKNIQYF. The CDR3, as DNA: TGTGCTACCTCCGACGAGGGGCGGACTCTAGCCAAAAACATTCAGTACTTC. Supplemented by reference TRBV19 and TRBJ2-4, the full variable domain reads DGGITQSPKYLFRKEGQNVTLSCEQNLNHDAMYWYRQDPGQGLRLIYYSQIVNDFQKGDIAEGYSVSREKKESFPLTVTSAQKNPTAFYLCATSDEGRTLAKNIQYFGAGTRLSVL.

The chain carries TRBV6-5 and TRBJ2-3; the D gene is possibly TRBD2 (5 bases). The CDR3 sequence is 16 residues long. V was trimmed by 4 bases and J by 1 base, leaving 15 bases between them. The germline V gene encodes CDR1 MNHEY and CDR2 SVGAGI. The CDR3 is CASSFWTVPGTDTQYF. Written as DNA, the CDR3 is TGTGCCAGCAGTTTTTGGACTGTCCCGGGCACAGATACGCAGTATTTT.

V gene TRBV5-4 combines with J gene TRBJ1-5, with no clear D. V dropped 4 bases and J dropped 4 bases, with 9 bases sitting between them. Per germline, CDR1 SGHNT and CDR2 YYREEE (reference sequence). This CDR3 spans 13 amino acids. The CDR3 bases are TGTGCCAGCAGCATAGACCTAAATCAGCCCCAGCATTTT. This translates into CASSIDLNQPQHF. Complete variable domain (other parts from reference TRBV5-4 and TRBJ1-5): ETGVTQSPTHLIKTRGQQVTLRCSSQSGHNTVSWYQQALGQGPQFIFQYYREEENGRGNFPPRFSGLQFPNYSSELNVNALELDDSALYLCASSIDLNQPQHFGDGTRLSIL.

The chain employs TRBV28 and TRBJ2-3; D possibly corresponds to TRBD2 (6 bases). The V end was cut by 2 bases, the J end by 0 bases, with 9 bases between. This CDR3 has 15 residues. Germline V gene lookup returns CDR1 MDHEN and CDR2 SYDVKM. CDR3 nucleotides: TGTGCCAGCAGTTTAGGAGGGAGTAGCACAGATACGCAGTATTTT. It is translated as CASSLGGSSTDTQYF.

This chain links TRBV5-5 with TRBJ2-2, with D possibly matching TRBD1 (6 bases). CDR1 and CDR2 from the germline V gene are SGHKS and YYEKEE (reference sequence). The CDR3 has 15 residues. The germline V and J ends were trimmed by 4 bases and 1 base, with 11 bases remaining between them. CDR3 loop: CASSTLQGNTGELFF. The CDR3 bases are TGTGCCAGCAGCACCCTACAGGGGAACACCGGGGAGCTGTTTTTT.

The V and J genes are TRBV4-3 and TRBJ1-1, with D uncertain. Germline loops: CDR1 LGHNA, CDR2 YSLEER. The CDR3 covers 14 residues. V lost 3 bases, J lost 1 base, and 9 bases lay in between. CDR3 DNA sequence: TGCGCCAGCAGCCAGGTGCATTCGAACACTGAAGCTTTCTTT. Protein: CASSQVHSNTEAFF.

This chain joins TRBV7-9 and TRBJ1-5, with D hard to call. Trimming took 1 base from V and 6 from J, leaving 4 bases between them. The CDR3 sequence is 12 residues long. Per the germline V gene, CDR1 is SEHNR and CDR2 is FQNEAQ (reference sequence). CDR3 sequence reads: CASSLGAQPQHF. The CDR3 region has the DNA TGTGCCAGCAGCTTAGGAGCTCAGCCCCAGCATTTT.

This chain connects TRBV19 to TRBJ2-1; unclear D gene. Germline V gene lookup returns CDR1 LNHDA and CDR2 SQIVND (reference sequence). Trimming removed 1 base at V and 0 bases at J, with 7 bases between. The CDR3 contains 15 residues. CDR3 residues: CASSIASSSYNEQFF. The CDR3 DNA sequence: TGTGCCAGTAGTATAGCCAGCAGCTCCTACAATGAGCAGTTCTTC.

The rearrangement links TRBV30 to TRBJ1-2; D might be TRBD1 (5 bases). Germline-derived CDR1 and CDR2 are GTSNPN and SVGIG (reference sequence). V was pared by 3 bases and J by 0 bases, with 17 bases between. The CDR3 totals 16 residues. CDR3 in amino acids: CAWRVPGATANYGYTF. CDR3 bases: TGTGCCTGGAGAGTCCCCGGGGCGACAGCTAACTATGGCTACACCTTC.

This chain uses TRBV5-1 with TRBJ2-3, with 9 bases aligning to TRBD1. Germline CDR1 reads SGHRS; CDR2 reads YFSETQ. V trimming: 4 bases; J trimming: 2 bases; junction bases outside the gene matches: 5. CDR3 length equals 15 residues. In DNA, the CDR3 is TGCGCCAGCAGCCTTAGGACAGGGGTCACAGATACGCAGTATTTT. This gives the protein CASSLRTGVTDTQYF.

The chain has TRBV2 and TRBJ2-1; TRBD2 agrees at 7 bases. J gave up 6 bases and V 5 bases, and 16 bases lay outside the gene matches. CDR1 SNHLY and CDR2 FYNNEI come from the germline V gene. The CDR3 extends over 17 amino acids. Here the CDR3 reads CASSRTLTSRPGNEQFF. The CDR3 nucleotides are TGTGCCAGCAGTCGAACCTTGACTAGCCGGCCGGGCAATGAGCAGTTCTTC. Drawing the rest from reference TRBV2 and TRBJ2-1, the complete variable domain is EPEVTQTPSHQVTQMGQEVILRCVPISNHLYFYWYRQILGQKVEFLVSFYNNEISEKSEIFDDQFSVERPDGSNFTLKIRSTKLEDSAMYFCASSRTLTSRPGNEQFFGPGTRLTVL.

The chain recombines TRBV9 with TRBJ1-1; no clear D. There are 17 residues in the CDR3. Trimming removed 4 bases at V and 10 bases at J, with 29 bases between. Germline V gene sequence: CDR1 SGDLS, CDR2 YYNGEE. Written as DNA, the CDR3 is TGTGCCAGCAGCCTAAACCCCCTGAGGGATTTCGGAGACCGAGCTTTCTTT. Amino acids: CASSLNPLRDFGDRAFF.

This clone was observed a handful of times. This chain links TRBV7-2 with TRBJ2-5; D call uncertain. The CDR3 has 13 amino acids. CDR1 and CDR2 from the germline V gene are SGHTA and FQGNSA. V lost 2 bases and J lost 4, with 8 bases in between. The CDR3 nucleotides are TGTGCCAGCAGCTTACCCCCAGGAGAGACCCAGTACTTC. It yields the protein CASSLPPGETQYF.

The chain recombines TRBV6-1 with TRBJ1-3; 8 bases align to TRBD1. This CDR3 spans 15 amino acids. Losses at the gene ends were 11 bases for V and 10 bases for J; bases not matched to a gene: 19. The germline gives CDR1 MNHNS, CDR2 SASEGT. CDR3: CASEGTGTTSKTIYF. As DNA, the CDR3 is TGTGCCTCCGAGGGGACAGGTACCACGTCGAAGACCATATATTTT.